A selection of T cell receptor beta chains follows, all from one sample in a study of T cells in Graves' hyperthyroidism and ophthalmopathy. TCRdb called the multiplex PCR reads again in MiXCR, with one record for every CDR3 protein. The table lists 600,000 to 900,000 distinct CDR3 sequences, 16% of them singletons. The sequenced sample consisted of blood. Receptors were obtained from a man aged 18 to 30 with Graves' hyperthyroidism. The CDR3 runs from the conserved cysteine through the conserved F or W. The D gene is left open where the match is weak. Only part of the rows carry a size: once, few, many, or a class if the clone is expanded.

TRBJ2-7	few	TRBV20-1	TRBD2	CSAQTSGRPREQYF	TGCAGTGCTCAGACTAGCGGGAGGCCCCGAGAGCAGTACTTC
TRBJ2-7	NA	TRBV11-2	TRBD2	CASSLVWTSGRHEQYF	TGTGCCAGCAGCTTAGTCTGGACTAGCGGGAGGCACGAGCAGTACTTC
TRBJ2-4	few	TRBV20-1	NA	CSAHPPGPTIQYF	TGCAGTGCCCACCCCCCGGGGCCCACCATTCAGTACTTC
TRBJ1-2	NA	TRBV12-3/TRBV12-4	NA	CASSSTGRSYTF	TGTGCCAGCAGTTCTACAGGGAGAAGCTACACCTTC
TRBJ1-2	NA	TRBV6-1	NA	CASRPGPLYGYTF	TGTGCCAGCAGGCCAGGGCCACTCTATGGCTACACCTTC
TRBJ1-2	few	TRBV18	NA	CASSGQPNYGYTF	TGTGCCAGCTCCGGACAGCCGAACTATGGCTACACCTTC
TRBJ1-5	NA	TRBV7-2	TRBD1	CASSRTGDDQPQHF	TGTGCCAGCAGCAGGACAGGGGATGATCAGCCCCAGCATTTT
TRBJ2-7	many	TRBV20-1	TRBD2	CSALAPAGGYEQYF	TGCAGTGCCCTTGCCCCAGCGGGGGGCTACGAGCAGTACTTC
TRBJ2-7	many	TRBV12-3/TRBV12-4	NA	CASSLLHEQYF	TGTGCCAGCAGTTTGCTCCACGAGCAGTACTTC
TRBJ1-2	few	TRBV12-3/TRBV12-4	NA	CASSLARQNGYTF	TGTGCCAGCAGTTTAGCGAGACAGAATGGCTACACCTTC
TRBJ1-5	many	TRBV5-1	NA	CASSIGQPNQPQHF	TGCGCCAGCAGCATTGGACAGCCGAATCAGCCCCAGCATTTT
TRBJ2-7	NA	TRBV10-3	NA	CAISDNDREVYEQYF	TGTGCCATCAGTGATAACGACAGGGAGGTCTACGAGCAGTACTTC
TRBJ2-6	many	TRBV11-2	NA	CASSPRVGANVLTF	TGTGCCAGCAGCCCCCGGGTCGGGGCCAACGTCCTGACTTTC
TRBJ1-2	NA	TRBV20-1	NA	CSATHSLKGAGRGYTF	TGCAGTGCTACACACAGCTTGAAGGGTGCAGGTCGAGGCTACACCTTC
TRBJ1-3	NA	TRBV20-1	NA	CSAITGPGNTIYF	TGCAGTGCTATTACAGGCCCAGGAAACACCATATATTTT
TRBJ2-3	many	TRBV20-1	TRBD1	CSVRQGYTDTQYF	TGCAGTGTCCGACAGGGCTACACAGATACGCAGTATTTT
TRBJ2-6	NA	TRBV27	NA	CASRGFGGGLSGANVLTF	TGTGCCAGCAGGGGGTTCGGGGGCGGGCTCTCTGGGGCCAACGTCCTGACTTTC
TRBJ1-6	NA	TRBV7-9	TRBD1	CASSGSTGGSSPLHF	TGTGCCAGCAGCGGATCGACAGGGGGCAGTTCACCCCTCCACTTT
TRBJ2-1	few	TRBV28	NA	CASSWSWREPRLSEQFF	TGTGCCAGCAGTTGGAGTTGGAGGGAGCCGAGGTTGAGTGAGCAGTTCTTC
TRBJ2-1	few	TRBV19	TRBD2	CASLGTSGRAGSYNEQFF	TGTGCCAGCCTCGGGACTAGCGGGAGGGCCGGTTCCTACAATGAGCAGTTCTTC
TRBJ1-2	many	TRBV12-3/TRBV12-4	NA	CASSLGVNYGYTF	TGTGCCAGCAGTTTGGGGGTTAACTATGGCTACACCTTC
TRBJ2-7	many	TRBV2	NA	CASSYDSDTAYEQYF	TGTGCCAGCAGCTACGACTCAGACACCGCCTACGAGCAGTACTTC
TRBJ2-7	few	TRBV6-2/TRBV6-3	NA	CASSYSTPAYEQYF	TGTGCCAGCAGTTACTCAACTCCGGCCTACGAGCAGTACTTC